The source of this T cell receptor beta chain is a study of T cell responses to AZD1222 COVID-19 vaccine. CDR1 SGHDN and CDR2 FVKESK come from the germline V gene. Deletions cut 4 bases from V and 8 bases from J, with 11 bases between. This CDR3 spans 12 amino acids. Clones were read by immunoSEQ multiplex PCR, and TCRdb kept only the in-frame ones, dropping some. The sample has about 85,000 clones; 85% to 95% are singletons. The sample here was peripheral blood, taken 28 days after the second AZD1222 dose. The chain is built from TRBV14 and TRBJ1-2; TRBD1 might be the D (5 bases). This clonotype was sampled from an adult who received the AZD1222 COVID-19 vaccine. CDR3 residues: CASSPLGGGYTF. CDR3 coding DNA: TGTGCCAGCAGCCCGCTTGGGGGGGGCTACACCTTC.